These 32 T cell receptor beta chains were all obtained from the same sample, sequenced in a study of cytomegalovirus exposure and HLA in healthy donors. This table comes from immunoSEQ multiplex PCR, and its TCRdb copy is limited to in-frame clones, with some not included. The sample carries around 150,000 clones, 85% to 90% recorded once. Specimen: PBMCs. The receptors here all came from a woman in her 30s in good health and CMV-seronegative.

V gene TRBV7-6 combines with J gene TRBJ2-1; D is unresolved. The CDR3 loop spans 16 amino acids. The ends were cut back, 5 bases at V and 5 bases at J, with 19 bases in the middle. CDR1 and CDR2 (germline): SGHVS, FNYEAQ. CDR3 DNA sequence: TGTGCCAGCAGCCAAAGCCGTGGGGTTGGCCACAATGAGCAGTTCTTC. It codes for CASSQSRGVGHNEQFF.

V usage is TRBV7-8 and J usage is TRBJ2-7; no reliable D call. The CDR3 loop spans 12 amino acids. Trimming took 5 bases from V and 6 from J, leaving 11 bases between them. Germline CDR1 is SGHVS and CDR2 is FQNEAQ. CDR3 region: CASSLMVGEQYF. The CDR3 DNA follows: TGTGCCAGCAGCCTCATGGTGGGCGAGCAGTACTTC. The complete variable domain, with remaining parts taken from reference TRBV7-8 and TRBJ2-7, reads GAGVSQSPRYKVAKRGQDVALRCDPISGHVSLFWYQQALGQGPEFLTYFQNEAQLDKSGLPSDRFFAERPEGSVSTLKIQRTQQEDSAVYLCASSLMVGEQYFGPGTRLTVT.

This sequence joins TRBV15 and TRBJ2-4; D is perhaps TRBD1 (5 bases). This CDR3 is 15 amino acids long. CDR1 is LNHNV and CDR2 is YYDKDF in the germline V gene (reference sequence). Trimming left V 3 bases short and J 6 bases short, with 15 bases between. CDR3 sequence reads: CATSRFGQGLNIQYF. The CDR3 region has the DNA TGTGCCACCAGCAGGTTTGGACAAGGGTTAAACATTCAGTACTTC.

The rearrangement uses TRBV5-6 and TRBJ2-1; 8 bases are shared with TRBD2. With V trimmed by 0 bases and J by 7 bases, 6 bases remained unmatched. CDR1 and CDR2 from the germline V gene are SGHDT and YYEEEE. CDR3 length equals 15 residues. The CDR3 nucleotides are TGTGCCAGCAGCTTGGCCGGGGGGGCCGGGAATGAGCAGTTCTTC. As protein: CASSLAGGAGNEQFF.

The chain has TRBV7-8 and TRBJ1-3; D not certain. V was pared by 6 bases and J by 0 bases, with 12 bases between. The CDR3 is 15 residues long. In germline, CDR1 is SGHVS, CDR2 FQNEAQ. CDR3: CASRPPSSSGNTIYF. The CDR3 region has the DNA TGTGCCAGCAGGCCACCATCTTCCTCTGGAAACACCATATATTTT.

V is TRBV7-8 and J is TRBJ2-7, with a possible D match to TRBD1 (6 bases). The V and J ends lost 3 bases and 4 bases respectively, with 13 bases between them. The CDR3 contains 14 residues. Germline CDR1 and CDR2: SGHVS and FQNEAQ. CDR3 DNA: TGTGCCAGCAGCTTGGGGGCGGGTTTGTACGAGCAGTACTTC. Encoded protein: CASSLGAGLYEQYF.

CDR3 protein: CASSQGITGQETQYF. In DNA form, the CDR3 reads TGCGCCAGCAGCCAAGGGATAACAGGCCAAGAGACCCAGTACTTC. The rearrangement links TRBV4-3 to TRBJ2-5; perhaps TRBD1 as D (5 bases). Germline assignment: CDR1 LGHNA and CDR2 YSLEER. The V and J ends lost 1 base and 1 base respectively, with 10 bases between them. The length of the CDR3 is 15 residues.

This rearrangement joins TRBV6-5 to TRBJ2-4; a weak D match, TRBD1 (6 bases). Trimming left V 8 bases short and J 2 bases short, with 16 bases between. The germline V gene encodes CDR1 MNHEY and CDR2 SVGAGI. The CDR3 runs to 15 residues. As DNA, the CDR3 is TGTGCCAGCCTTACTGCAGGGGTGTCCAAAAACATTCAGTACTTC. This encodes CASLTAGVSKNIQYF.

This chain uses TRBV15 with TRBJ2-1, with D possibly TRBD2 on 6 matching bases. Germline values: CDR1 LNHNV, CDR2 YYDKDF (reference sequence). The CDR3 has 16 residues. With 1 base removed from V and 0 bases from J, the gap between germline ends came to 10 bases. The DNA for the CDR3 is TGTGCCACCAGCAGAGCCCCCGGGGGCTCCTACAATGAGCAGTTCTTC. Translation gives CATSRAPGGSYNEQFF. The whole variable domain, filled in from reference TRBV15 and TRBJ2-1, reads DAMVIQNPRYQVTQFGKPVTLSCSQTLNHNVMYWYQQKSSQAPKLLFHYYDKDFNNEADTPDNFQSRRPNTSFCFLDIRSPGLGDTAMYLCATSRAPGGSYNEQFFGPGTRLTVL.

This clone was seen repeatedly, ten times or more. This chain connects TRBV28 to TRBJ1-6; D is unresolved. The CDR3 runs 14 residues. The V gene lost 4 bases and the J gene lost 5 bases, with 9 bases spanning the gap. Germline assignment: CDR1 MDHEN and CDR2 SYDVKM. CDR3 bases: TGTGCCAGCAGTTACTCCGGGGATAATTCACCCCTCCACTTT. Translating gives CASSYSGDNSPLHF.

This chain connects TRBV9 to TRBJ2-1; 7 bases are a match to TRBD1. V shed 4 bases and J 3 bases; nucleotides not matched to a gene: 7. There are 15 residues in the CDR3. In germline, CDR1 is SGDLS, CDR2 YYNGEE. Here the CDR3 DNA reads TGTGCCAGCAGCCCTTCCGGGACAGACTACAATGAGCAGTTCTTC. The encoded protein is CASSPSGTDYNEQFF.

The chain's CDR3 is CASRRTGSGTDTQYF. CDR3 DNA: TGCGCCAGCAGGCGAACAGGGTCCGGCACAGATACGCAGTATTTT. This chain uses TRBV5-1 with TRBJ2-3, with D perhaps TRBD1 (6 bases). The CDR3 loop spans 15 amino acids. V was pared by 5 bases and J by 1 base, with 14 bases between. CDR1 SGHRS and CDR2 YFSETQ come from the germline V gene.

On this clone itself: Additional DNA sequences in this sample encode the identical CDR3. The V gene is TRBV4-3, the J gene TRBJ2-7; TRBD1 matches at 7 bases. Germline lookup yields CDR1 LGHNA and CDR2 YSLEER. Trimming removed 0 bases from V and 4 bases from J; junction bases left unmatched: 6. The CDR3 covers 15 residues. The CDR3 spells CASSQDLGRGYEQYF. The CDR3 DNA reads TGCGCCAGCAGCCAAGATCTCGGCAGGGGGTACGAGCAGTACTTC.

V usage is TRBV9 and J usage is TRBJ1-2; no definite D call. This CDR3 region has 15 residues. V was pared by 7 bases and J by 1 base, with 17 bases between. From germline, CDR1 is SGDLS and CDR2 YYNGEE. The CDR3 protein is CASSGGSQINYGYTF. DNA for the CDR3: TGTGCCAGCTCCGGAGGGAGCCAGATTAACTATGGCTACACCTTC. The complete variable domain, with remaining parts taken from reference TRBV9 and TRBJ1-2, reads DSGVTQTPKHLITATGQRVTLRCSPRSGDLSVYWYQQSLDQGLQFLIQYYNGEERAKGNILERFSAQQFPDLHSELNLSSLELGDSALYFCASSGGSQINYGYTFGSGTRLTVV.

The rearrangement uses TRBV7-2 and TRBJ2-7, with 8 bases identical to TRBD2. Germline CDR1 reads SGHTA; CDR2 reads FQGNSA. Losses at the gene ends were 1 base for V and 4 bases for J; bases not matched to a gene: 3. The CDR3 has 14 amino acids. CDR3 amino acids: CASSLDGGAYEQYF. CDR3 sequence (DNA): TGTGCCAGCAGCTTAGACGGGGGGGCTTACGAGCAGTACTTC.

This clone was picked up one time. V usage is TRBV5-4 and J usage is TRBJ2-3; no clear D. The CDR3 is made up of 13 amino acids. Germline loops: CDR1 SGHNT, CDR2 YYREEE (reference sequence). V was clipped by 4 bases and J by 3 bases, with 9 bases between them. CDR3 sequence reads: CASSPDVTDTQYF. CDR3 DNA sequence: TGTGCCAGCAGCCCTGACGTGACAGATACGCAGTATTTT.

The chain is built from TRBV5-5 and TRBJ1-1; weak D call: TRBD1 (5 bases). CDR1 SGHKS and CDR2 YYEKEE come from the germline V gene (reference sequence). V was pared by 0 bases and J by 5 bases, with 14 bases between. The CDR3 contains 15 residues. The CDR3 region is CASSLEVRGRTEAFF. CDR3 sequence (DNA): TGTGCCAGCAGCTTGGAGGTCCGGGGACGAACTGAAGCTTTCTTT.

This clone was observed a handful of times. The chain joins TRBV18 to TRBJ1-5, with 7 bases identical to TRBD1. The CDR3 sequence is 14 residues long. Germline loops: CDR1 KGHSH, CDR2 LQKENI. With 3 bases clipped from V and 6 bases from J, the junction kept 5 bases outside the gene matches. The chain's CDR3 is CASSPDRAAQPQHF. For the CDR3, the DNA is TGTGCCAGCTCACCCGACAGGGCGGCTCAGCCCCAGCATTTT.

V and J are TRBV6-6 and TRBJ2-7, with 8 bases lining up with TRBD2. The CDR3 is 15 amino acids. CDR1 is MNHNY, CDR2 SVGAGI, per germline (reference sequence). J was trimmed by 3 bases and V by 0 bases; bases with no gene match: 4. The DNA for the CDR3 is TGTGCCAGCAGTTACTCCCGGGGGGGCCTCTACGAGCAGTACTTC. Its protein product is CASSYSRGGLYEQYF.

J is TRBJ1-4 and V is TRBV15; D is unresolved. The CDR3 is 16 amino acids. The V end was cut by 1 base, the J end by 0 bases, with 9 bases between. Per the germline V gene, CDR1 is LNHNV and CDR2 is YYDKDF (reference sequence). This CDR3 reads CATSRVSGATNEKLFF. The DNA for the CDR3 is TGTGCCACCAGCAGAGTATCTGGGGCAACTAATGAAAAACTGTTTTTT.

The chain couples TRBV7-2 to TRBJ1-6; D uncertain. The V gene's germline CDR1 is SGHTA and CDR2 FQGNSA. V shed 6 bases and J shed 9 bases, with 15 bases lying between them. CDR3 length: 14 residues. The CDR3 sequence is CASSNAVLGSPLHF. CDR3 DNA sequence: TGTGCCAGCAGTAACGCCGTACTGGGTTCACCCCTCCACTTT. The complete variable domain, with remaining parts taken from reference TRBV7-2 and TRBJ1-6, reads GAGVSQSPSNKVTEKGKDVELRCDPISGHTALYWYRQSLGQGLEFLIYFQGNSAPDKSGLPSDRFSAERTGGSVSTLTIQRTQQEDSAVYLCASSNAVLGSPLHFGNGTRLTVT.

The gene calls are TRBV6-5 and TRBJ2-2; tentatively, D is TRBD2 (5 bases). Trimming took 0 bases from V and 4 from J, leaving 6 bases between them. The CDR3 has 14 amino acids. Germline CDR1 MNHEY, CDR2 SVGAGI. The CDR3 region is CASSYSDSTGELFF. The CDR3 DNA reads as TGTGCCAGCAGTTACTCGGACTCCACCGGGGAGCTGTTTTTT.

As DNA, the CDR3 is TGTGCCAGCAGCGAGAAGGACAGGACCAATCAGCCCCAGCATTTT. This gives the protein CASSEKDRTNQPQHF. This chain links TRBV2 with TRBJ1-5; TRBD1 matches at 7 bases. V trimming: 6 bases; J trimming: 3 bases; junction bases outside the gene matches: 8. The CDR3 has 15 amino acids. CDR1 is SNHLY, CDR2 FYNNEI, per germline.

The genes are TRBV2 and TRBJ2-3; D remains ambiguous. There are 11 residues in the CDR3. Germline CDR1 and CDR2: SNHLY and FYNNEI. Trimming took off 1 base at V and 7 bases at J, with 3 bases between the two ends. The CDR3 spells CASSEVNTQYF. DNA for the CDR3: TGTGCCAGCAGTGAAGTAAATACGCAGTATTTT.

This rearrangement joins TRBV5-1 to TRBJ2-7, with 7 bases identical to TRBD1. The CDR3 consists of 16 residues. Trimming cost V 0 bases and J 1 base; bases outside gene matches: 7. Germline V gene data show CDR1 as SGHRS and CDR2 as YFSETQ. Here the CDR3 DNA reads TGCGCCAGCAGCTTGGGAGGCACAGGGGCGTCCTACGAGCAGTACTTC. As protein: CASSLGGTGASYEQYF.

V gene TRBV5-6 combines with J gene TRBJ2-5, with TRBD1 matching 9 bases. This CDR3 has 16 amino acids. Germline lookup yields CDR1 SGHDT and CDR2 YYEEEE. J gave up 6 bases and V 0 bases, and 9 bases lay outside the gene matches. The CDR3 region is CASSLVKDRGQKTQYF. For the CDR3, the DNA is TGTGCCAGCAGCTTGGTTAAGGACAGGGGACAAAAGACCCAGTACTTC.

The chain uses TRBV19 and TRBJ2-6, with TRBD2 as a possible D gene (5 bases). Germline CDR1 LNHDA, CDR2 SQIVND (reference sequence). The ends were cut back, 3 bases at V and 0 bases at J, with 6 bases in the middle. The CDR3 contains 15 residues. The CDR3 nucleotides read TGTGCCAGTAGTATGGGGAGCTCTGGGGCCAACGTCCTGACTTTC. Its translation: CASSMGSSGANVLTF.

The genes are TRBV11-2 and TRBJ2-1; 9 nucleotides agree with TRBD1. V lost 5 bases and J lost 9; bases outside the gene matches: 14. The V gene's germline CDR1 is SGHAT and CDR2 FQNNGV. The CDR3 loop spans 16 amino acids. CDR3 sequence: CASSPRQGDSLSEQFF. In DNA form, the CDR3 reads TGTGCCAGCAGCCCCCGACAGGGGGACTCCCTAAGTGAGCAGTTCTTC.

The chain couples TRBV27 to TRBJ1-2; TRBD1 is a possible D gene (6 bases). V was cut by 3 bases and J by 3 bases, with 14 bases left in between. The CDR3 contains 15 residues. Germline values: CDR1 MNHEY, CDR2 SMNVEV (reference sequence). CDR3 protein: CASSFLGGGDYGYTF. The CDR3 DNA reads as TGTGCCAGCAGTTTCCTGGGGGGGGGCGACTATGGCTACACCTTC.

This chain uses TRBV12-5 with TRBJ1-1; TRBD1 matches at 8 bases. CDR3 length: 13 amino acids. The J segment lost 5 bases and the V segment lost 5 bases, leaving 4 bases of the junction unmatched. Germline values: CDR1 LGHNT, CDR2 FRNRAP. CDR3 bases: TGTGCTAGTGGTACGGACAGGGTTACTGAAGCTTTCTTT. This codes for CASGTDRVTEAFF.

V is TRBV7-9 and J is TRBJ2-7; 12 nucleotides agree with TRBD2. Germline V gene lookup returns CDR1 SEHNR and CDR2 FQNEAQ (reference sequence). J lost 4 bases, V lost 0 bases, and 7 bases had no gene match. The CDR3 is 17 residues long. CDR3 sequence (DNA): TGTGCCAGCAGCTTAGCCACCCCGACTAGCGGGGGTTACGAGCAGTACTTC. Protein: CASSLATPTSGGYEQYF.

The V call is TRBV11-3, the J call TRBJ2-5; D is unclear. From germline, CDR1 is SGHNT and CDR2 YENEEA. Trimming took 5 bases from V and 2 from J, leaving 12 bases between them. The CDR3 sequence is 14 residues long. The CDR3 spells CASSRSGRQETQYF. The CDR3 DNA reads TGTGCCAGCAGCCGTTCCGGGCGACAAGAGACCCAGTACTTC.